The present TCR beta chain was sequenced within a study of OX40 agonist ivuxolimab in advanced cancers. In the study overall: Ivuxolimab, which targeted the costimulatory receptor OX40 (CD134), was an agonistic, fully human IgG2 monoclonal antibody. Intravenous ivuxolimab was administered to patients every 2 weeks at six dose levels: 0.01, 0.1, 0.3, 1.5, 3 and 10 mg/kg. Of the roughly 53 patients in dose escalation, around 20 had hepatocellular carcinoma, some 15 had melanoma, 9 had renal cell carcinoma and 9 had head and neck cancer. The dose-escalation cohort was roughly 80% male with a mean age of about 60 years, ranging from roughly 20 to 80. Patients were allowed to have had prior anti-PD-1, anti-PD-L1 or anti-CTLA-4 therapy, and more than 30% of the dose-escalation patients had previously received checkpoint inhibitors. Partial responses occurred in three dose-escalation patients: two with cutaneous melanoma and one with hepatocellular carcinoma. The purpose of peripheral TCRbeta sequencing was to test whether ivuxolimab changed TCR sequence diversity and led to clonal T-cell expansion. The paper describes the monotherapy dose-escalation part (N of about 54 patients) of the phase I trial of ivuxolimab.

Here is what the overall study found, with its caveats: After ivuxolimab, more expanded clones were found on average in CD8+ T cells than in CD4+ T cells. Low levels of normalized T-cell clonal expansion were also seen in some patients who did not respond. The antigen specificity of the peripheral T cells that underwent clonal expansion was not determined. In the 0.1-3.0 mg/kg groups, partial responders were among the patients with the lowest normalized peripheral clonal expansion, particularly in CD8+ T cells. At doses from 0.1 to 3.0 mg/kg, clonal expansion was seen in both CD4+ and CD8+ blood T cells between baseline and week 6.

A word on this clone: The antigen this receptor binds is unknown. The record has no base qualities; no much larger clone is one base away.

For sequencing of the TCRbeta CDR3 region, genomic DNA was extracted from the sorted cells. The immunoSEQ Assay was used for sequencing of TCRbeta CDR3 regions. Entries here come from immuneACCESS through TCRdb and include only in-frame sequences with V and J called. Some clones fail to appear in such tables; in the studies checked, an unresolved V gene covers under half of the shortfall, and the cause of the remainder is unknown. The sample yields some 41,000 clones; more than 75% were counted once. The top ten constitute roughly a third of the sample. The trial excluded patients who had a history of autoimmune disease or who were on systemic immunosuppression. In every dose cohort, peripheral blood was drawn for TCR sequencing at baseline, cycle 4 day 1, and cycle 7 day 1. Samples were obtained from an open-label, multicenter, first-in-human phase I dose-escalation trial of ivuxolimab. The trial enrolled adults with locally advanced or metastatic head and neck squamous cell, hepatocellular, melanoma or renal cell carcinoma. Before TCR sequencing, CD4+ T cells and CD8+ T cells were sorted from peripheral blood as separate populations.

The CDR3 numbers 16 residues from cysteine through phenylalanine. Kept here is only the CDR3 DNA, which spans 48 bases and is read in frame from base 1. CDR1 and CDR2 were assigned from the germline V gene (reference sequence) as WNHNN and SYGVQD. V is trimmed back by 4 bases and J by 9 bases, and the junction contains 11 bases that no gene match accounts for. This sequence originates from an adult with an advanced solid tumor such as melanoma, head and neck, liver or kidney cancer. The receptor chain draws on TRBV10-1 and TRBJ2-1; 11 bases in the junction line up with TRBD2. Sequenced material: CD4+ or CD8+ T cells sorted from blood, taken in a trial of the OX40 agonist ivuxolimab. CDR3 protein: CASSAGGSGREGEQFF. The bases are TGCGCCAGCAGTGCGGGGGGTAGCGGGAGGGAAGGTGAGCAGTTCTTC.